This TCR beta chain was found in a study of blood T cell repertoires in COVID-19. Background on the study: Whether acute or convalescent, the COVID-19 samples came from the United States, Italy and Spain. Sources were T cells, B-cell-depleted T cells, or PBMCs; the material itself was cDNA or gDNA.

Germline CDR1 MDHEN, CDR2 SYDVKM. CDR3 length equals 14 residues. V lost 6 bases to trimming and J lost 1 base, with 12 bases between them. In the authors' workflow: Reference gene primer amplification in the assay estimated nucleated cell counts. TCRdb's table, derived via immunoSEQ multiplex PCR, lists solely in-frame clones and lacks some. V and J calls plus clone size are reproduced from that table; the DNA served to infer D and trimming. This sample has 71,000 or so clones, with roughly 82% found just once. V usage is TRBV28 and J usage is TRBJ1-1; a weak D match, TRBD1 (5 bases). The sequenced material came from peripheral blood. This TCR derives from a man in his fifties or sixties with acute or convalescent COVID-19. The CDR3 sequence: CASSRGGTNTEAFF. In nucleotides, the CDR3 is TGTGCCAGCAGCCGTGGGGGGACGAACACTGAAGCTTTCTTT.